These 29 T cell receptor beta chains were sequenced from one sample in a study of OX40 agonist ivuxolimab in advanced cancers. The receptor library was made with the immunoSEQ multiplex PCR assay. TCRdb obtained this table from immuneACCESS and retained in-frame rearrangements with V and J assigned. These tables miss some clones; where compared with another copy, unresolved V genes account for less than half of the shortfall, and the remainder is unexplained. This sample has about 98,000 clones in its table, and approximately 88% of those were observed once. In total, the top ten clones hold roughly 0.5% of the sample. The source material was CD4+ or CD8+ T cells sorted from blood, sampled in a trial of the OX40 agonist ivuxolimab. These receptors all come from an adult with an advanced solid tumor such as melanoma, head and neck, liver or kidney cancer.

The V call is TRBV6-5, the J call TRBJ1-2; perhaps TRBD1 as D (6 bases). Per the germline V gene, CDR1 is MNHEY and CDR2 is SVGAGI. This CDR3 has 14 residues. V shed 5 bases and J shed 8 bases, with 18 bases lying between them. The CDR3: CASSPGTLPRGYTF. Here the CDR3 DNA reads TGTGCCAGCAGTCCCGGGACACTCCCGAGAGGCTACACCTTC.

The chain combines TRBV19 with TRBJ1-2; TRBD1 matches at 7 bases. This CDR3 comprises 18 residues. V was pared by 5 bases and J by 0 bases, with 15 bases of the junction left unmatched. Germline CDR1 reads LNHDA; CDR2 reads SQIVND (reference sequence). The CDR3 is CASSPISGTAQANYGYTF. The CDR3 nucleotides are TGTGCCAGTAGTCCGATTTCCGGGACAGCGCAAGCTAACTATGGCTACACCTTC.

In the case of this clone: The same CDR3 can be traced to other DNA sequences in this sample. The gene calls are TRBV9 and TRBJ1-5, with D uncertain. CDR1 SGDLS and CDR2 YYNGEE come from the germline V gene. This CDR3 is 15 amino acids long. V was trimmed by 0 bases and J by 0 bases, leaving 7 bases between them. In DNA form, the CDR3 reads TGTGCCAGCAGCGTAGCCCCGGATAGCAATCAGCCCCAGCATTTT. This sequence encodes CASSVAPDSNQPQHF.

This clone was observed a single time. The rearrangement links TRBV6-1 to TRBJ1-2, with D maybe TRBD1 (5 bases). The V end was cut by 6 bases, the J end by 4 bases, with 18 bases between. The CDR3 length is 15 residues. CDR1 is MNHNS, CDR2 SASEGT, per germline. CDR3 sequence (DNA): TGTGCCAGCAGCCCCGGGACGCAAAGGGTCTATGGCTACACCTTC. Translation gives CASSPGTQRVYGYTF.

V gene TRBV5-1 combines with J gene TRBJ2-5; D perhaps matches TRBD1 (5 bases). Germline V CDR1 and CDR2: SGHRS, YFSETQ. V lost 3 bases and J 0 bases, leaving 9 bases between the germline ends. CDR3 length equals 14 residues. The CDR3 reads CASSYGADQETQYF. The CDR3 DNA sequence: TGCGCCAGCAGCTATGGGGCGGACCAAGAGACCCAGTACTTC. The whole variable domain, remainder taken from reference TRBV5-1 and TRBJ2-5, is KAGVTQTPRYLIKTRGQQVTLSCSPISGHRSVSWYQQTPGQGLQFLFEYFSETQRNKGNFPGRFSGRQFSNSRSEMNVSTLELGDSALYLCASSYGADQETQYFGPGTRLLVL.

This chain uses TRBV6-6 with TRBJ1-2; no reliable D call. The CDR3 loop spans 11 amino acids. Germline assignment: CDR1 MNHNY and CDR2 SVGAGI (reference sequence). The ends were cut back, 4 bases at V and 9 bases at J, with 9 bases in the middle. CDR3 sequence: CASSSEASYTF. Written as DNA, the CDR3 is TGTGCCAGCAGTTCCGAGGCGAGCTACACCTTC.

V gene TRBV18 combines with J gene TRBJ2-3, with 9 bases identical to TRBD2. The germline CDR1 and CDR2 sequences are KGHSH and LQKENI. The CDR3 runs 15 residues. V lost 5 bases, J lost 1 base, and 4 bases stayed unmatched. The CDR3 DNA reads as TGTGCCAGCTCAACACGGACTAGCGGCACAGATACGCAGTATTTT. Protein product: CASSTRTSGTDTQYF.

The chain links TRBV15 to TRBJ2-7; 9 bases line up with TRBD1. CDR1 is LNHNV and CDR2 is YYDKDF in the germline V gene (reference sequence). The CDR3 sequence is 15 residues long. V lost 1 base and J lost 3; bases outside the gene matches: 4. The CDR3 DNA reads TGTGCCACCAGCAGAGGTGGGACAGGGATCTACGAGCAGTACTTC. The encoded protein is CATSRGGTGIYEQYF.

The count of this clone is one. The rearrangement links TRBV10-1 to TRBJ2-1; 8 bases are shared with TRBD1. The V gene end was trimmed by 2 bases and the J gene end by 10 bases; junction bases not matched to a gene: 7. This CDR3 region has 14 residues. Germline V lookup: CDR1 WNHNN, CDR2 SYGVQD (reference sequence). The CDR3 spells CASSEQDRAGEQFF. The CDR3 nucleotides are TGCGCCAGCAGTGAGCAGGACAGGGCAGGAGAGCAGTTCTTC.

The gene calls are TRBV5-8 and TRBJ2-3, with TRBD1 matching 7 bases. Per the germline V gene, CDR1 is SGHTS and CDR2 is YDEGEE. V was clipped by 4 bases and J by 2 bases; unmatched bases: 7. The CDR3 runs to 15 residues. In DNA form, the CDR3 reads TGTGCCAGCAGCCCACGGGACAGTAACACAGATACGCAGTATTTT. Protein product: CASSPRDSNTDTQYF. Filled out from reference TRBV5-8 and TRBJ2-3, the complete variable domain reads EAGVTQSPTHLIKTRGQQATLRCSPISGHTSVYWYQQALGLGLQFLLWYDEGEERNRGNFPPRFSGRQFPNYSSELNVNALELEDSALYLCASSPRDSNTDTQYFGPGTRLTVL.

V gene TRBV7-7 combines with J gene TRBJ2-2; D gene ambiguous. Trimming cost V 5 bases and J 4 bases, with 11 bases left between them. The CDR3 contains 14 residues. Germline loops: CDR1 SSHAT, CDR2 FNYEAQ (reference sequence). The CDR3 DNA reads TGTGCCAGCAGCCCCATTGTTACCACCGGGGAGCTGTTTTTT. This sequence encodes CASSPIVTTGELFF.

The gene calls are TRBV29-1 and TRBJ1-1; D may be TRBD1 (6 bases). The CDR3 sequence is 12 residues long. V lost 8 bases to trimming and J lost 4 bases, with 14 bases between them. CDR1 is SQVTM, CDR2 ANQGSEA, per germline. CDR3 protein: CSPQGQGTEAFF. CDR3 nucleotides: TGCAGCCCACAGGGTCAGGGCACTGAAGCTTTCTTT.

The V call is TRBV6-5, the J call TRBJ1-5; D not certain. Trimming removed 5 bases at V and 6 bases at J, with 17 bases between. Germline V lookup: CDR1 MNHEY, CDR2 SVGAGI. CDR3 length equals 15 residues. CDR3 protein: CASSRREVAAQPQHF. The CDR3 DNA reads TGTGCCAGCAGTCGCCGCGAGGTGGCGGCTCAGCCCCAGCATTTT.

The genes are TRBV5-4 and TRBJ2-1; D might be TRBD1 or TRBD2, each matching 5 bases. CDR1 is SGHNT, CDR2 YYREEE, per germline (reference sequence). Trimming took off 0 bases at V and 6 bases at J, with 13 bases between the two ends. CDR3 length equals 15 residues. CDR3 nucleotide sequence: TGTGCCAGCAGCTTGGAGACCGCAGGGAGCAATGAGCAGTTCTTC. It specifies CASSLETAGSNEQFF.

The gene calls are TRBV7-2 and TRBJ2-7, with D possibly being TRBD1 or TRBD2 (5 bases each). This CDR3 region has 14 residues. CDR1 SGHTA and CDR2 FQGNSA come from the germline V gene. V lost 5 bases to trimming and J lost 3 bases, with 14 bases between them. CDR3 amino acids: CASSRLGVGYEQYF. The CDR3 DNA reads TGTGCCAGCAGCCGATTGGGGGTAGGCTACGAGCAGTACTTC.

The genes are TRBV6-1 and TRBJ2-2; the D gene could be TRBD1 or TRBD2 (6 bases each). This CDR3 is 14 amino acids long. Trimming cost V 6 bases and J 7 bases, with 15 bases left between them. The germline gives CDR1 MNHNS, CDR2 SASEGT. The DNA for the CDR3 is TGTGCCAGCAGACCCCAGGGGACTGACGGGGAGCTGTTTTTT. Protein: CASRPQGTDGELFF.

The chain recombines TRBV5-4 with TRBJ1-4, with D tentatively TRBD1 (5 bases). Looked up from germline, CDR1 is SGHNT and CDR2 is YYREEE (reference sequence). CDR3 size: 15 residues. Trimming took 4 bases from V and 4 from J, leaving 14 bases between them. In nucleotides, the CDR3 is TGTGCCAGCAGCAGACCTGGGACGGATAATGAAAAACTGTTTTTT. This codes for CASSRPGTDNEKLFF. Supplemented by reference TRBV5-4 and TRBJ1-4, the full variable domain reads ETGVTQSPTHLIKTRGQQVTLRCSSQSGHNTVSWYQQALGQGPQFIFQYYREEENGRGNFPPRFSGLQFPNYSSELNVNALELDDSALYLCASSRPGTDNEKLFFGSGTQLSVL.

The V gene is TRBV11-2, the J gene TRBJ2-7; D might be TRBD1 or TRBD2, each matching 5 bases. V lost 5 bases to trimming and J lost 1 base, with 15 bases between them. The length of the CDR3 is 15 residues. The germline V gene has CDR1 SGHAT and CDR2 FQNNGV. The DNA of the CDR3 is TGTGCCAGCAGCCGCCGGGACCTACTTTCCTACGAGCAGTACTTC. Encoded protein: CASSRRDLLSYEQYF.

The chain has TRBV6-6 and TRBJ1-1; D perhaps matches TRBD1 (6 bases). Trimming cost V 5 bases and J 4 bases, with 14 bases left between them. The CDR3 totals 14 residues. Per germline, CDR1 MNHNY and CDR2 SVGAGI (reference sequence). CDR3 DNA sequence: TGTGCCAGCAGTGAGGGGGGGCGCGGCACTGAAGCTTTCTTT. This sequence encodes CASSEGGRGTEAFF.

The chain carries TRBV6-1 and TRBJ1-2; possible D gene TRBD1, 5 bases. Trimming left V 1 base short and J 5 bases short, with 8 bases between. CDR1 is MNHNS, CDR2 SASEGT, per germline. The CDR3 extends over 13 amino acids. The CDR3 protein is CASSEEPGYGYTF. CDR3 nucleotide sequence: TGTGCCAGCAGTGAAGAGCCAGGGTATGGCTACACCTTC.

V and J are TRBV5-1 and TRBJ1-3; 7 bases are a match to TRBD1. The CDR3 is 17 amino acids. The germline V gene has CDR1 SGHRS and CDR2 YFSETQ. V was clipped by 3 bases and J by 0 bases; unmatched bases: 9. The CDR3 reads CASSSGTAFYSGNTIYF. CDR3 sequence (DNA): TGCGCCAGCAGCTCCGGGACAGCATTTTACTCTGGAAACACCATATATTTT.

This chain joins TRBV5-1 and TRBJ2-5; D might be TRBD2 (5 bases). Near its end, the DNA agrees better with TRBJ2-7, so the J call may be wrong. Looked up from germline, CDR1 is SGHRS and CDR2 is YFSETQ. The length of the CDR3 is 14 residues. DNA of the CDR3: TGCGCCAGCAGCTGGACGGGAACCTCCTACGAGCAGTACTTC. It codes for CASSWTGTSYEQYF.

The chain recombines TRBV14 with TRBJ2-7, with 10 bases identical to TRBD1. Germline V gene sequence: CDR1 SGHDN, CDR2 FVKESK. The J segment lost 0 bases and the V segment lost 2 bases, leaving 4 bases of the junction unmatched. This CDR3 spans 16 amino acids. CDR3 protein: CASSQLGQGFSYEQYF. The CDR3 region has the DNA TGTGCCAGCAGCCAACTGGGACAGGGGTTCTCCTACGAGCAGTACTTC.

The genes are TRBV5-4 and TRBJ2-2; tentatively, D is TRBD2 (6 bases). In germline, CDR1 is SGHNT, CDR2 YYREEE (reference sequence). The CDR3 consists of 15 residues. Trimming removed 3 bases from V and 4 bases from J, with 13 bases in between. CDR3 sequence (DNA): TGTGCCAGCAGCTCCCCAAGGCGGGGCACCGGGGAGCTGTTTTTT. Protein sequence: CASSSPRRGTGELFF.

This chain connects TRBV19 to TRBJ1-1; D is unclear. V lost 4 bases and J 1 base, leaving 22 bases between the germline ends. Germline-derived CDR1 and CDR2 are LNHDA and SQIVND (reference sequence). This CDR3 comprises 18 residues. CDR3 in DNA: TGTGCCAGTAGTAGACGACCGGCCGGTGGGATTACGAACACTGAAGCTTTCTTT. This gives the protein CASSRRPAGGITNTEAFF.

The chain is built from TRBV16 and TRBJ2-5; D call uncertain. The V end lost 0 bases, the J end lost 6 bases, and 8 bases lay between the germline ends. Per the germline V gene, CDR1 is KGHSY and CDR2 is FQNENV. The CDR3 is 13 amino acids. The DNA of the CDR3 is TGTGCCAGCAGCCAATCGTTTGGGCAGACCCAGTACTTC. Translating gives CASSQSFGQTQYF.

The chain's CDR3 is CASSSGTGLAETQYF. DNA for the CDR3: TGTGCCAGCAGCTCCGGGACAGGGTTGGCCGAGACCCAGTACTTC. V gene TRBV2 combines with J gene TRBJ2-5, with 9 nucleotides matching TRBD1. CDR1 SNHLY and CDR2 FYNNEI come from the germline V gene. The CDR3 is 15 amino acids. V shed 6 bases, J shed 5 bases, and the junction held 10 bases outside the gene matches.

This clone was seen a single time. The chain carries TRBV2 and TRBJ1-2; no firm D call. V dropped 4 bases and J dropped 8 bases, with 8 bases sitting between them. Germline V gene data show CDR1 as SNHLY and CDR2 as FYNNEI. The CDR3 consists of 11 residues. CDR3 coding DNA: TGTGCCAGCAGTGCCAGCGGAGGCTACACCTTC. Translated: CASSASGGYTF.

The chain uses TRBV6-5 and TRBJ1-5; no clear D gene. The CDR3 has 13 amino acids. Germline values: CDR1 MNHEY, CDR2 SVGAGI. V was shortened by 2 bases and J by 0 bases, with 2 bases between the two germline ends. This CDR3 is CASSYNSNQPQHF. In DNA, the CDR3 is TGTGCCAGCAGTTACAATAGCAATCAGCCCCAGCATTTT.